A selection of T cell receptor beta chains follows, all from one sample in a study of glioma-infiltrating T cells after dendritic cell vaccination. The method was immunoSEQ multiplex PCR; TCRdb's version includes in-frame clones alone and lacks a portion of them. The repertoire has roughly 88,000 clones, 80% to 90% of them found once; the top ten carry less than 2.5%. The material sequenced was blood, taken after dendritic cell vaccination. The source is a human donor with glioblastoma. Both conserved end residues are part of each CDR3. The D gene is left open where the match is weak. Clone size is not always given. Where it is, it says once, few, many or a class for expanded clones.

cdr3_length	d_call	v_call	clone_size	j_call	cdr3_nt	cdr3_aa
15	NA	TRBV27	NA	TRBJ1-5	TGTGCCAGCAGTCCCGACAGTTATAGCAATCAGCCCCAGCATTTT	CASSPDSYSNQPQHF
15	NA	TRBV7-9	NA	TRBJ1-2	TGTGCCAGCAGCTTGAACTATCCGCGCCTTTATGGCTACACCTTC	CASSLNYPRLYGYTF
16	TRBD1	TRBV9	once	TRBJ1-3	TGTGCCAGCAGCGTTTCTGGGACAGGCTCTGGAAACACCATATATTTT	CASSVSGTGSGNTIYF
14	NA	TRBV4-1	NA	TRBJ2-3	TGCGCCAGCAGCCAAGATGGGGCCACAGATACGCAGTATTTT	CASSQDGATDTQYF
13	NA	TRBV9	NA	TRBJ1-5	TGTGCCAGCAGCGTGTCGGGAAATCAGCCCCAGCATTTT	CASSVSGNQPQHF
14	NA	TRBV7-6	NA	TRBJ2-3	TGTGCCAGCAGCTCCGGGACACGCACAGATACGCAGTATTTT	CASSSGTRTDTQYF
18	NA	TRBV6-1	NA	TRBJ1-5	TGTGCCAGCAGTGAAAGAGGGCGCTTGGGAGATAGCAATCAGCCCCAGCATTTT	CASSERGRLGDSNQPQHF
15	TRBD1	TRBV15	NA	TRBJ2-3	TGTGCCACCAGCGGACGACAGGGGAACACAGATACGCAGTATTTT	CATSGRQGNTDTQYF
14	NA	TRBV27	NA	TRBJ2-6	TGTGCCAGCAGTTTATTCACTGGGGCCAACGTCCTGACTTTC	CASSLFTGANVLTF
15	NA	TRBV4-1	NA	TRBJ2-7	TGCGCCAGCAGCCAAGGTGAGACGACAGAATACGAGCAGTACTTC	CASSQGETTEYEQYF
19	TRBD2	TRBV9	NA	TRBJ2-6	TGTGCCAGCAGCTTCGGGACTAGCGGGGCGGGTTTGGACGGCAACGTCCTGACTTTC	CASSFGTSGAGLDGNVLTF
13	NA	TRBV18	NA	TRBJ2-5	TGTGCCAGCTCACCACCCGGGGAAGAGACCCAGTACTTC	CASSPPGEETQYF
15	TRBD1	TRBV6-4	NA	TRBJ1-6	TGTGCCAGCAGTGACGGGACAGGGGATAATTCACCCCTCCACTTT	CASSDGTGDNSPLHF
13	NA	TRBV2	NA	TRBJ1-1	TGTGCCAGCAGTGAGGAGCCGAACACTGAAGCTTTCTTT	CASSEEPNTEAFF
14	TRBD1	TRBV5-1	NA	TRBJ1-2	TGCGCCAGCAGCTTAGGGACAGGGAGCTATGGCTACACCTTC	CASSLGTGSYGYTF
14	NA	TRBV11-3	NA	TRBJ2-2	TGTGCCAGCAGCTTCCTTAAGGAGCCCGGGGAGCTGTTTTTT	CASSFLKEPGELFF
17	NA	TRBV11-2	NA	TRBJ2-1	TGTGCCAGCAGCCCCACTTATCTAAACCCCTCCTACAATGAGCAGTTCTTC	CASSPTYLNPSYNEQFF
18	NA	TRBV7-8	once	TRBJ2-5	TGTGCCAGCAGCCCTAAGCCGGGACTCAAGTTAAATCGGGAGACCCAGTACTTC	CASSPKPGLKLNRETQYF
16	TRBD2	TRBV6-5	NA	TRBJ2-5	TGTGCCAGCAGTTCCCCTAGCGGGAGGGCCGGTGGGACCCAGTACTTC	CASSSPSGRAGGTQYF
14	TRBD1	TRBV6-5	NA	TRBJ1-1	TGTGCCAGCAGTGAAAGGACAGGGAAACCTGAAGCTTTCTTT	CASSERTGKPEAFF
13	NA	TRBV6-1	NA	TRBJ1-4	TGTGCCAGCAGTGAGCCAGCTAATGAAAAACTGTTTTTT	CASSEPANEKLFF
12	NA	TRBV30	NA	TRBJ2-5	TGTGCCTGGAGTGGGAGCGGGGAGACCCAGTACTTC	CAWSGSGETQYF
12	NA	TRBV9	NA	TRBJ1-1	TGTGCCAGCAGCCCTCGAGGGACTGAAGCTTTCTTT	CASSPRGTEAFF
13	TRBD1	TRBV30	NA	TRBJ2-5	TGTGCCTGGAGTGTACAGGGGGGAGAGACCCAGTACTTC	CAWSVQGGETQYF
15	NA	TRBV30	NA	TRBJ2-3	TGTGCCTGGAGTGTACGAGGACTGACCACAGATACGCAGTATTTT	CAWSVRGLTTDTQYF
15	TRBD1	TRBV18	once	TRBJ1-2	TGTGCCAGCTCACAACAGGACAGGGGCGACTATGGCTACACCTTC	CASSQQDRGDYGYTF
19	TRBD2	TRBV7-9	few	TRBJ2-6	TGTGCCAGCAGCTTAACGTCTAGCGGGGGGTCCTCTGGGGCCAACGTCCTGACTTTC	CASSLTSSGGSSGANVLTF
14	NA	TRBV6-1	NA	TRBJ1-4	TGTGCCAGCAGTGAGAACATAGCCCCCGTAAAACTGTTTTTT	CASSENIAPVKLFF
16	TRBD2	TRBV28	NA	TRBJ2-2	TGTGCCAGCAGTACGGGACTAGCGTTGAACACCGGGGAGCTGTTTTTT	CASSTGLALNTGELFF
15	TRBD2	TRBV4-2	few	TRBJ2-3	TGTGCCAGCAGCCCCGGACTAGCAACCACAGATACGCAGTATTTT	CASSPGLATTDTQYF
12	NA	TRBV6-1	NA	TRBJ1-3	TGTGCCAGCTCGGTCTCTGGAAACACCATATATTTT	CASSVSGNTIYF
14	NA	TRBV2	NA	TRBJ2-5	TGTGCCAGCAGGCCCGACAGTAGAGAAGAGACCCAGTACTTC	CASRPDSREETQYF
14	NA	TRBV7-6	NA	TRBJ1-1	TGTGCCAGCAGCTTAGTCCGTAGGAACACTGAAGCTTTCTTT	CASSLVRRNTEAFF
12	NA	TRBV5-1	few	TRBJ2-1	TGCGCCAGCAGCTTGGCCTTGGGCGAGCAGTTCTTC	CASSLALGEQFF
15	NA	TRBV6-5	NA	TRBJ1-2	TGTGCCAGCAGTTACTCCCAGGGTCAGAGCTATGGCTACACCTTC	CASSYSQGQSYGYTF
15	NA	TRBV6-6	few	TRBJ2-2	TGTGCCAGCCGCTGGATGGCGGGGAACACCGGGGAGCTGTTTTTT	CASRWMAGNTGELFF
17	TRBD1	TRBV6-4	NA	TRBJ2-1	TGTGCCAGCAGTTCTTTCCCACAGGGGAGCTCCTACAATGAGCAGTTCTTC	CASSSFPQGSSYNEQFF
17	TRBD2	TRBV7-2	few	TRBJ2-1	TGTGCCAGCAGTAAGGACGTAACAGCGGGGGGGGTCAATGAGCAGTTCTTC	CASSKDVTAGGVNEQFF
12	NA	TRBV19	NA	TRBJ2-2	TGTGCCAGTAGTCTAGCGTTGGGGGAGCTGTTTTTT	CASSLALGELFF
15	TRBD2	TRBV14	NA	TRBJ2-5	TGTGCCAGCAGCTCTGGAGCGGGGGCAGCGGGGACCCAGTACTTC	CASSSGAGAAGTQYF
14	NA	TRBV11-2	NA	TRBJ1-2	TGTGCCAGCAGCACCTCAGAGGGTGGCTATGGCTACACCTTC	CASSTSEGGYGYTF
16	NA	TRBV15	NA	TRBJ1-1	TGTGCCACCAGCAGAGTCGGGGGGGTCATGAACACTGAAGCTTTCTTT	CATSRVGGVMNTEAFF
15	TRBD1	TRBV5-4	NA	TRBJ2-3	TGTGCCAGCAGCCCCCCGGGACAGGGGACAGATACGCAGTATTTT	CASSPPGQGTDTQYF
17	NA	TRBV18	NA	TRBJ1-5	TGTGCCAGCTCACCGCCGTCCAGGGGAAATAGCAATCAGCCCCAGCATTTT	CASSPPSRGNSNQPQHF
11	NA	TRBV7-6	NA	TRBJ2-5	TGTGCCAGCAGTCTCGCGGGGACCCAGTACTTC	CASSLAGTQYF
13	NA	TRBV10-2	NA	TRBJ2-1	TGCGCCAGCAGTGGCGTAACTCTCAATGAGCAGTTCTTC	CASSGVTLNEQFF
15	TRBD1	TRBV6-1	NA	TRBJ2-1	TGTGCCAGCAACCGACAGGGGGACCTCTACAATGAGCAGTTCTTC	CASNRQGDLYNEQFF
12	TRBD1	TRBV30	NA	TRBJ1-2	TGTGCCTGGACGACAGGGAACTATGGCTACACCTTC	CAWTTGNYGYTF
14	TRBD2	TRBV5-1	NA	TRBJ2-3	TGCGCCAGCATGGGAGCGGGGCCCACAGATACGCAGTATTTT	CASMGAGPTDTQYF
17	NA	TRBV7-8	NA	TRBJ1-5	TGTGCCAGCAGCTTAGCCGCACAGGTATATAGCAATCAGCCCCAGCATTTT	CASSLAAQVYSNQPQHF
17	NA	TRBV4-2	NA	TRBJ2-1	TGTGCCAGCAGCCATCCGCCTGAGGCTAGCTCCTACAATGAGCAGTTCTTC	CASSHPPEASSYNEQFF
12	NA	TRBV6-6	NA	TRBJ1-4	TGTGCCACCGACGGCGGGGATGAAAAACTGTTTTTT	CATDGGDEKLFF
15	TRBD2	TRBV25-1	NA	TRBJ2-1	TGTGCCAGCAGTGAGGGCGGGAGGACCCAAATTGAGCAGTTCTTC	CASSEGGRTQIEQFF
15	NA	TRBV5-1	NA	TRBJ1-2	TGCGCCAGCAGCTTGGAGGGCCTTAGGGAGTATGGCTACACCTTC	CASSLEGLREYGYTF
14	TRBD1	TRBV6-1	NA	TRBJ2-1	TGTGCCACCCTACCGGACAGGGGATACAATGAGCAGTTCTTC	CATLPDRGYNEQFF
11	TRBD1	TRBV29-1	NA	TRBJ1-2	TGCAGCGTTGGCCAGGGGGATGGCTACACCTTC	CSVGQGDGYTF
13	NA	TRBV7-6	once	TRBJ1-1	TGTGCCAGCAGCTCAATCCCAGAATCTGAAGCTTTCTTT	CASSSIPESEAFF
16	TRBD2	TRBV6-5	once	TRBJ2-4	TGTGCCAGCAGTTACTCGAGTACGACCCGGGGGGACATTCAGTACTTC	CASSYSSTTRGDIQYF
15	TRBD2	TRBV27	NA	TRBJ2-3	TGTGCCAGCAGTTTTGGAGCGGGGGGGAAAGATACGCAGTATTTT	CASSFGAGGKDTQYF
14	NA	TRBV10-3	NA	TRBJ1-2	TGTGCCATCAGTGACCCTAGAGGGGGCTATGGCTACACCTTC	CAISDPRGGYGYTF